The 14 T cell receptor beta chains below were found in one sample sequenced in a study of control samples from healthy donors and cancer patients (dated by TCRdb to about 2020). The protocol used for the library was the immunoSEQ multiplex PCR assay. In TCRdb, the immuneACCESS table is reduced to in-frame sequences with V and J assigned. These tables do not hold every clone; where another copy was compared, an unresolved V gene accounts for under half, and the others remain unexplained. Present in this sample are 130,000 or so clones, roughly 88% of which were seen just once. About 3.4% of the sample is taken by the ten largest. Sequenced sample: blood. The source of these receptors is a man aged 45-65 years in good health.

The rearrangement joins TRBV12-5 to TRBJ1-2; 8 nucleotides align to TRBD1. The CDR3 is 14 amino acids. The trim removed 5 bases at V and 8 bases at J, leaving 10 bases unmatched. CDR1 is LGHNT and CDR2 is FRNRAP in the germline V gene. This chain's CDR3 is CASGLGQGGTGYTF. CDR3 nucleotides: TGTGCTAGTGGTCTAGGACAGGGAGGTACGGGCTACACCTTC. The full variable domain, rest sourced from reference TRBV12-5 and TRBJ1-2, is DARVTQTPRHKVTEMGQEVTMRCQPILGHNTVFWYRQTMMQGLELLAYFRNRAPLDDSGMPKDRFSAEMPDATLATLKIQPSEPRDSAVYFCASGLGQGGTGYTFGSGTRLTVV.

The chain has TRBV4-2 and TRBJ2-3, with 9 bases aligning to TRBD2. Germline values: CDR1 LGHNA, CDR2 YNFKEQ. This CDR3 has 15 amino acids. V lost 3 bases, J lost 2 bases, and 3 bases stayed unmatched. CDR3 DNA sequence: TGTGCCAGCAGCCAGGCGGGGGGGACCACAGATACGCAGTATTTT. It is translated as CASSQAGGTTDTQYF.

This clone was seen a few times. V gene TRBV19 combines with J gene TRBJ1-2, with 10 bases that match TRBD1. The CDR3 runs 14 residues. V dropped 3 bases and J dropped 4; count of bases not matched to a gene: 2. Germline CDR1 is LNHDA and CDR2 is SQIVND (reference sequence). CDR3 region: CASSMGTGAYGYTF. DNA for the CDR3: TGTGCCAGTAGTATGGGGACAGGGGCCTATGGCTACACCTTC.

Written as DNA, the CDR3 is TGTGCCAGCAGCTTAATGGGGGGCGGCGAGCAGTTCTTC. Encoded protein: CASSLMGGGEQFF. V gene TRBV7-3 combines with J gene TRBJ2-1; D possibly matches TRBD1 or TRBD2 (6 bases each). Looked up from germline, CDR1 is SGHTA and CDR2 is FQGTGA. The CDR3 is made up of 13 amino acids. Trimming stripped 1 base from V and 10 bases from J, with 11 bases between.

V gene TRBV6-5 combines with J gene TRBJ1-1; a weak D match, TRBD1 (5 bases). CDR3 length: 13 residues. Between the trimmed V and J ends, which lost 5 bases and 12 bases, there was a span of 19 bases. Germline CDR1 and CDR2: MNHEY and SVGAGI. CDR3 DNA: TGTGCCAGCAGTCGCCTAGCGGGACCGCCCTCTTTCTTT. Translation gives CASSRLAGPPSFF.

The chain couples TRBV6-5 to TRBJ1-3, with D unresolved. Germline V lookup: CDR1 MNHEY, CDR2 SVGAGI. CDR3 size: 14 residues. The V end lost 6 bases, the J end lost 0 bases, and 9 bases lay between the germline ends. In DNA form, the CDR3 reads TGTGCCAGCAGAGCAGTCAACTCTGGAAACACCATATATTTT. Its translation: CASRAVNSGNTIYF.

The chain couples TRBV5-4 to TRBJ2-2; the D is unclear. Per the germline V gene, CDR1 is SGHNT and CDR2 is YYREEE (reference sequence). V lost 1 base, J lost 4 bases, and 11 bases lay in between. The CDR3 runs to 15 residues. DNA of the CDR3: TGTGCCAGCAGCTTGACGGTGTTCCGCACCGGGGAGCTGTTTTTT. It is translated as CASSLTVFRTGELFF.

This clone qualifies as medium-sized. The rearrangement joins TRBV6-5 to TRBJ1-2, with D uncertain. CDR1 and CDR2 (germline): MNHEY, SVGAGI. V dropped 5 bases and J dropped 0 bases, with 10 bases sitting between them. This CDR3 is built from 14 residues. The DNA for the CDR3 is TGTGCCAGCAGTCCCGACATTTCTAACTATGGCTACACCTTC. Translation gives CASSPDISNYGYTF.

This rearrangement joins TRBV24-1 to TRBJ1-1; D gene unclear. The CDR3 contains 11 residues. Germline assignment: CDR1 KGHDR and CDR2 SFDVKD. V lost 5 bases to trimming and J lost 7 bases, with 7 bases between them. The CDR3: CATSVGNEAFF. CDR3 in DNA: TGTGCCACCAGTGTGGGCAATGAAGCTTTCTTT.

V usage is TRBV19 and J usage is TRBJ2-1; D may be TRBD2 (6 bases). Between the trimmed V and J ends, which lost 3 bases and 9 bases, there was a span of 21 bases. The CDR3 runs 16 residues. Germline-derived CDR1 and CDR2 are LNHDA and SQIVND (reference sequence). CDR3 protein: CASSISHLGAGGEQFF. The CDR3 coding sequence is TGTGCCAGTAGTATTTCCCACCTGGGAGCCGGGGGTGAGCAGTTCTTC.

The chain employs TRBV7-9 and TRBJ2-2; D is perhaps TRBD1 or TRBD2 (5 bases each). This CDR3 has 15 amino acids. V was trimmed by 10 bases and J by 5 bases, leaving 20 bases between them. The germline V gene has CDR1 SEHNR and CDR2 FQNEAQ (reference sequence). CDR3 loop: CAIERGPSGTGELFF. The CDR3, as DNA: TGTGCCATCGAAAGGGGTCCCAGCGGTACCGGGGAGCTGTTTTTT.

This rearrangement joins TRBV5-1 to TRBJ2-1; D is unresolved. The CDR3 has 15 amino acids. V was pared by 0 bases and J by 7 bases, with 14 bases between. Germline CDR1 SGHRS, CDR2 YFSETQ. DNA of the CDR3: TGCGCCAGCAGCTTGGTTCTTGGCTGGGGAAATGAGCAGTTCTTC. This codes for CASSLVLGWGNEQFF. Using reference TRBV5-1 and TRBJ2-1 for the parts outside the CDR3, the full variable domain is KAGVTQTPRYLIKTRGQQVTLSCSPISGHRSVSWYQQTPGQGLQFLFEYFSETQRNKGNFPGRFSGRQFSNSRSEMNVSTLELGDSALYLCASSLVLGWGNEQFFGPGTRLTVL.

This clone ranks as medium-sized. V and J are TRBV4-1 and TRBJ2-7; 8 nucleotides match TRBD1. The CDR3 length is 17 residues. Germline loops: CDR1 MGHRA, CDR2 YSYEKL. J lost 2 bases, V lost 3 bases, and 12 bases had no gene match. The CDR3 sequence: CASSQEIRDRIPYEQYF. The CDR3 DNA is TGCGCCAGCAGCCAGGAAATCCGGGACAGGATCCCCTACGAGCAGTACTTC.

This clone showed up just a few times. V usage is TRBV2 and J usage is TRBJ1-5; a weak D match, TRBD1 (5 bases). This CDR3 comprises 15 residues. CDR1 SNHLY and CDR2 FYNNEI come from the germline V gene. V was clipped by 8 bases and J by 2 bases, with 16 bases between them. The CDR3 bases are TGTGCCAGCGGGGCCTTCACCGGGGGCAATCAGCCCCAGCATTTT. Its translation is CASGAFTGGNQPQHF.